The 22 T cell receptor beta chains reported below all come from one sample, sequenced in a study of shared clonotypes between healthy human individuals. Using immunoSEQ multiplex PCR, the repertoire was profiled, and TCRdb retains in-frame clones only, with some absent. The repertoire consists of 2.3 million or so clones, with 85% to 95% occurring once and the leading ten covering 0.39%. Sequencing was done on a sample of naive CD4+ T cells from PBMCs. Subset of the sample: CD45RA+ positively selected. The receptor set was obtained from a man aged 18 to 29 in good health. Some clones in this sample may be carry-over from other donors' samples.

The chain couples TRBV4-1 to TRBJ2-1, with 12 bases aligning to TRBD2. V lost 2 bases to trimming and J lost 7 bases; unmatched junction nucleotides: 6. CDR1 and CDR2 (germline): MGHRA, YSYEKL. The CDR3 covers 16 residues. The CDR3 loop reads CASSQPTSGRFNEQFF. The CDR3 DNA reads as TGCGCCAGCAGCCAACCTACTAGCGGGAGGTTTAATGAGCAGTTCTTC.

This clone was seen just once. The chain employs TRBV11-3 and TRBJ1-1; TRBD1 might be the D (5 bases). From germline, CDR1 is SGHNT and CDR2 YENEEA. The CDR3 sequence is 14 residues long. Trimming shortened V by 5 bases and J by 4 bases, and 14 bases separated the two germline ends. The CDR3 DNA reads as TGTGCCAGCAGCCCGCGGGACGGGGGCACTGAAGCTTTCTTT. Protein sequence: CASSPRDGGTEAFF.

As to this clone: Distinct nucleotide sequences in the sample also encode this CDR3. Here the CDR3 reads CASSLVPGGNQPQHF. The CDR3 DNA reads TGCGCCAGCAGCTTGGTGCCGGGCGGCAATCAGCCCCAGCATTTT. V is TRBV5-1 and J is TRBJ1-5; D not certain. Germline V gene sequence: CDR1 SGHRS, CDR2 YFSETQ. This CDR3 comprises 15 residues. Deletions cut 0 bases from V and 2 bases from J, with 9 bases between. The full variable domain, with the rest looked up from reference TRBV5-1 and TRBJ1-5, is KAGVTQTPRYLIKTRGQQVTLSCSPISGHRSVSWYQQTPGQGLQFLFEYFSETQRNKGNFPGRFSGRQFSNSRSEMNVSTLELGDSALYLCASSLVPGGNQPQHFGDGTRLSIL.

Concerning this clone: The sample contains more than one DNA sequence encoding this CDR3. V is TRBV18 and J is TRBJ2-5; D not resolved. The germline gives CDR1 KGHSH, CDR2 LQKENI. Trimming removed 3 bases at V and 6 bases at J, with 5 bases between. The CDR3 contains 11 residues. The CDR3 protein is CASSPLQTQYF. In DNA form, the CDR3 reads TGTGCCAGCTCACCTCTACAGACCCAGTACTTC.

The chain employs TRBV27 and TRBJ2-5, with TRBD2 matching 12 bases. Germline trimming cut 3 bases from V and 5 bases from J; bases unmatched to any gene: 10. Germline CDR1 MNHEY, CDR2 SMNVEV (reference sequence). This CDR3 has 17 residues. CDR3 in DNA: TGTGCCAGCAGTTTCTTGTCTAGCGGGAGGGCGAGGGAGACCCAGTACTTC. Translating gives CASSFLSSGRARETQYF.

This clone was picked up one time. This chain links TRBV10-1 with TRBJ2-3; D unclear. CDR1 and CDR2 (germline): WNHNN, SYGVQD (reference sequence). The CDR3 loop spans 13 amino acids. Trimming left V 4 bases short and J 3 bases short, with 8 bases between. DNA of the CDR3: TGCGCCAGCAGTGCCACAGCGACAGATACGCAGTATTTT. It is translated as CASSATATDTQYF.

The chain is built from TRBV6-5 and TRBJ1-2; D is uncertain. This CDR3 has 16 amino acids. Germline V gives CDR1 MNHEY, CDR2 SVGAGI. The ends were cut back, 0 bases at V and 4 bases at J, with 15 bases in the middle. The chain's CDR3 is CASSYSSWGSSYGYTF. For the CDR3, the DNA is TGTGCCAGCAGTTACTCGTCATGGGGATCATCCTATGGCTACACCTTC.

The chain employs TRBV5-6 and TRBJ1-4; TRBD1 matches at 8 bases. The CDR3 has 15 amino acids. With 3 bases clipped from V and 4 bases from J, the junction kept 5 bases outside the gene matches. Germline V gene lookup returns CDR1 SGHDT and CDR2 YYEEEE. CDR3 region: CASSWGQANNEKLFF. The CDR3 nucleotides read TGTGCCAGCAGCTGGGGACAGGCGAATAATGAAAAACTGTTTTTT.

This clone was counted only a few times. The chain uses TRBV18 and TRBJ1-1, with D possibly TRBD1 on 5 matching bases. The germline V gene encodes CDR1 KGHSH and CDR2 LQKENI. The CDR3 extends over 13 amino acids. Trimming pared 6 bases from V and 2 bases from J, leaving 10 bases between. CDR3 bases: TGTGCCAGCTCGACGGACACAAACACTGAAGCTTTCTTT. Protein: CASSTDTNTEAFF.

DNA of the CDR3: TGCGCCAGCAGCGAGGGGACTAGCGGGAGCCCAGTGATGGAGACCCAGTACTTC. This translates into CASSEGTSGSPVMETQYF. The chain is built from TRBV5-1 and TRBJ2-5; 14 bases are a match to TRBD2. Germline lookup yields CDR1 SGHRS and CDR2 YFSETQ. Trimming at V came to 4 bases and at J to 5 bases, leaving 13 bases not matched to a gene. CDR3 length equals 18 residues.

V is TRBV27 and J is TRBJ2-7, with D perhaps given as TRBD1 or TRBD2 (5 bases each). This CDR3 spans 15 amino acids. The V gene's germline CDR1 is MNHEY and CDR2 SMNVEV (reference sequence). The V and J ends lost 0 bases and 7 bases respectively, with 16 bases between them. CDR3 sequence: CASSLSLLGVGEQYF. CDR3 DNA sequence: TGTGCCAGCAGTTTATCGTTGCTGGGGGTGGGAGAGCAGTACTTC.

CDR3 sequence: CASSWTGFEQFF. The CDR3 DNA reads as TGTGCCAGCAGCTGGACAGGGTTTGAGCAGTTCTTC. The V call is TRBV28, the J call TRBJ2-1; 8 nucleotides agree with TRBD1. With 6 bases clipped from V and 9 bases from J, the junction kept 4 bases outside the gene matches. Germline V lookup: CDR1 MDHEN, CDR2 SYDVKM. The CDR3 has 12 amino acids.

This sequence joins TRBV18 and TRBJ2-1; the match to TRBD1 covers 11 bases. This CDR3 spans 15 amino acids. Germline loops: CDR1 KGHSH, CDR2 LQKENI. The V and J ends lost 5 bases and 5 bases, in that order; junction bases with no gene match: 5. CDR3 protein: CASSTGTGGNNEQFF. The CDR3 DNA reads TGTGCCAGCTCAACCGGGACAGGGGGAAACAATGAGCAGTTCTTC.

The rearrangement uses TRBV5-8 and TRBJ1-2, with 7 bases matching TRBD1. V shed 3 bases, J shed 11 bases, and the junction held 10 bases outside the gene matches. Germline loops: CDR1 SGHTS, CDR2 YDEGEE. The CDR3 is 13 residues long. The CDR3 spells CASSWGWQGGYTF. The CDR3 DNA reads TGTGCCAGCAGCTGGGGATGGCAGGGGGGTTACACCTTC. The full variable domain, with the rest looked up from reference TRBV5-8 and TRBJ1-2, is EAGVTQSPTHLIKTRGQQATLRCSPISGHTSVYWYQQALGLGLQFLLWYDEGEERNRGNFPPRFSGRQFPNYSSELNVNALELEDSALYLCASSWGWQGGYTFGSGTRLTVV.

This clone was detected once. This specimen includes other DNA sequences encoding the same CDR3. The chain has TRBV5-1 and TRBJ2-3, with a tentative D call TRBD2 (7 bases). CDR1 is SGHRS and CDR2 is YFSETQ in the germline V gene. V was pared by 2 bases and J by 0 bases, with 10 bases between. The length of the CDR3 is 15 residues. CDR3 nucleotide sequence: TGCGCCAGCAGCTTACAGGGAGGGAGCACAGATACGCAGTATTTT. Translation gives CASSLQGGSTDTQYF.

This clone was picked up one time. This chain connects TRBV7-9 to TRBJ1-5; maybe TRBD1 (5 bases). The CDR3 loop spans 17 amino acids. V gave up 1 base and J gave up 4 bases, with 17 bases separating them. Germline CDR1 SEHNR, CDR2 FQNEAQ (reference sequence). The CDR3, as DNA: TGTGCCAGCAGCTTAGTCGCAAGCAGGGCGCCGAATCAGCCCCAGCATTTT. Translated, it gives CASSLVASRAPNQPQHF.

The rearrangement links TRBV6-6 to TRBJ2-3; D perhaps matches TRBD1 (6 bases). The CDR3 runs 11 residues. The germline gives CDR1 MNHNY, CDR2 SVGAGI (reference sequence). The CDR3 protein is CAIKRGDTQYF. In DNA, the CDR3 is TGTGCAATCAAAAGGGGGGATACGCAGTATTTT.

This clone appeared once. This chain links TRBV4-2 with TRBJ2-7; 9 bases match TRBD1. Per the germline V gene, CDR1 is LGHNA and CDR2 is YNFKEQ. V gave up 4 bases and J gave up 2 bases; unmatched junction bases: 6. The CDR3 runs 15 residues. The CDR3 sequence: CASSRPGQGTYEQYF. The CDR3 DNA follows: TGTGCCAGCAGCCGACCGGGACAGGGTACCTACGAGCAGTACTTC.

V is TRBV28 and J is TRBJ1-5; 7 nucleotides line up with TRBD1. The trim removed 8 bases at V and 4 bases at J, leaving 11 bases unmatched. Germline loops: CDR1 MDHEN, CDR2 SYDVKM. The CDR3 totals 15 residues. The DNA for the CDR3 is TGTGCCAGCTTTCCCCAGGGGGTGGGGAATCAGCCCCAGCATTTT. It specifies CASFPQGVGNQPQHF.

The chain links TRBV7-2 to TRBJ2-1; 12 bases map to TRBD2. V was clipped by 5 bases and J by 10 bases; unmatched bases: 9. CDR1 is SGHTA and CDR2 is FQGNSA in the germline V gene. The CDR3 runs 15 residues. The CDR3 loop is CASSQRRLAGDEQFF. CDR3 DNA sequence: TGTGCCAGCAGCCAAAGGAGACTAGCGGGAGACGAGCAGTTCTTC.

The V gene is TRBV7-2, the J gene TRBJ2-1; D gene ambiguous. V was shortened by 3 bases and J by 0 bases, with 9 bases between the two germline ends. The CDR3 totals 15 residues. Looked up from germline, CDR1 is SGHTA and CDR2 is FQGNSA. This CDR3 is CASSFSRSSYNEQFF. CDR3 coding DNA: TGTGCCAGCAGCTTCAGCCGCAGCTCCTACAATGAGCAGTTCTTC.

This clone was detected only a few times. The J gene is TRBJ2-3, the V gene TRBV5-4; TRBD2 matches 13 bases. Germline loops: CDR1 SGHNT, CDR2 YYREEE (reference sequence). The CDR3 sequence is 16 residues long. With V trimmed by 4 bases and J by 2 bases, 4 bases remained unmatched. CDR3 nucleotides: TGTGCCAGCAGCGGGGGACTAGCGGGGCTCACAGATACGCAGTATTTT. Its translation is CASSGGLAGLTDTQYF.